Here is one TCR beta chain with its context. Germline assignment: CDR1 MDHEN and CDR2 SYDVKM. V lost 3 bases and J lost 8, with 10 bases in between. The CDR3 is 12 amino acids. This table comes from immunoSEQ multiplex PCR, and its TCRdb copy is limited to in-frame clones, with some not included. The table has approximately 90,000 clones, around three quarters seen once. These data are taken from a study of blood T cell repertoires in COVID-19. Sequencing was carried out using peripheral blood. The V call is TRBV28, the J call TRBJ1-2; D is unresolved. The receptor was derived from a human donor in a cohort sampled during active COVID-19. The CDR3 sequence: CASSFGFPGYTF. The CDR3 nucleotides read TGTGCCAGCAGTTTTGGCTTCCCCGGCTACACCTTC.